This T cell receptor beta chain was recovered during a study of read filtering for tumor transcriptome and immune sequencing (TCRdb year 2020). Concerning the study at large: Of the patients in the cohort, around 17 were male and over twelve were female, and their mean age was about 68 years, with a range of roughly 40 to 80. Under revised international staging, roughly eight patients fell into R-ISS I, around 15 into R-ISS II and over five into R-ISS III. After DNase treatment, whole-transcriptome libraries were prepared with the TruSeq RNA Access Library Prep Kit. TCR-region mapped reads per sample ranged from about 3.5 to 10.27 million with IR-seq versus only 85 to 1273 with RNA-seq. Using the same bone marrow samples, the study compared TCR repertoires obtained by targeted immune repertoire sequencing with those obtained by bulk whole-transcriptome sequencing. A main aim was a read-filtering strategy for immune repertoire data, specifically whether clonotypes supported by a single read should be removed.

Bone marrow was sampled from every patient at the time of active disease. Ficoll-Hypaque density gradient centrifugation was used to isolate bone marrow mononuclear cells. To remove myeloma plasma cells, the cells were labeled with CD138 magnetic microbeads on a MACS separator, and CD138-negative cells were then collected by negative selection. Flow cytometry with CD138 antibodies on an Attune NxT was used to check how pure the isolated cells were. TRIzol reagent was used to extract total RNA, which was then quantified with a NanoDrop spectrophotometer. For each patient, paired RNA-seq and IR-seq were run on the CD138-negative bone marrow sample from that patient. Unmatched junction bases come to 9, with V trimmed by 7 bases and J by 3 bases. From its cysteine to its phenylalanine, the CDR3 spans 13 amino acids. CDR3 DNA is the only sequence kept; it has 39 bases, read in frame from the first base. Based on the germline V gene, the CDR1 and CDR2 sequences are SQVTM and ANQGSEA.

About this clonotype itself: Its antigen is not yet known. There are no base qualities to consult, and no much larger clone falls within one base.

What the study reported, not specific to this receptor: In IR-seq, roughly four fifths of clonotypes but 3% to 4.5% of total reads were represented by single-read clonotypes, whereas in RNA-seq, approximately 70% of clonotypes and approximately 45% of reads were represented by single-read clonotypes. The correlation between IR-seq and RNA-seq shared clonotype proportions rose when single-read clonotypes were removed. The sorted CD138-negative fraction was a mixed bone marrow immune population, not purified T cells. Compared with RNA-seq, IR-seq captured clonotypes at much higher depth and more reliably, and a smaller IR-seq throughput was enough to identify most shared clonotypes.

TCR libraries were constructed from 300 to 400 ng RNA using the Immunoverse kit, and molecular barcoded adaptors covering alpha/delta and beta/gamma chains were employed. TCR library preparation used the same RNA that was used for transcriptome sequencing. Sequencing of the TCR libraries was done on an Illumina HiSeq 4000 with 2 x 150 cycles. The paper's data handling went like this. With MiXCR, TCR reads were aligned to human V, D, J and C references and assembled into CDR3 clonotypes, with quality filtering and error correction included. Clonotype counts and gene usage diversity were analyzed with the tcR package in R. Raw mapping reads were checked after the RNA-seq reads had been mapped by STAR aligner version 2.5.3a onto the human GRCh37 genome. To test how sequencing depth affects detected clonotypes, IR-seq fastq files were randomly downsampled with Seqtk 1.3. Clones were called with MiXCR by TCRdb after fastp trimmed the public reads at Q25, and only in-frame beta chains were retained. Each CDR3 protein gets just one entry, which takes the most common genes and DNA from the rows behind it. TCRdb, not the authors, supplied the V and J calls. The sample yields around 130,000 distinct CDR3 sequences; approximately 12% were counted once. The biggest ten clones account for approximately 9.9% of the sample.

The receptor chain draws on TRBV29-1 and TRBJ2-7, and TRBD2 matches 7 of the central bases. The sequenced material came from a population of CD138-negative cells sorted from bone marrow. According to the study, the label for this sample's cell subset or site signals: bone marrow mononuclear cells depleted of CD138+ plasma/myeloma cells by negative magnetic selection. The source is a donor aged 40 or over with multiple myeloma. The CDR3 protein is CSALGRGNYEQYF. The DNA reads as follows: TGCAGCGCCCTGGGGCGGGGGAACTACGAGCAGTACTTC.